The present entry profiles one T cell receptor (beta chain) with its context. Its target is unknown. The data were produced by immunoSEQ multiplex PCR, yet TCRdb's version contains in-frame clones alone and is incomplete. The data hold about 100,000 clones, with about four fifths observed a single time. The sample is drawn from a study of OX40 agonist ivuxolimab in advanced cancers. Looking at the study overall: People who had prior anti-PD-1, anti-PD-L1 or anti-CTLA-4 therapy could take part, and less than 50% had some. Study results and caveats: Determination of antigen specificity was not performed for the expanded peripheral T cells.

Trimming cost V 0 bases and J 1 base, with 8 bases left between them. This CDR3 comprises 14 residues. Germline CDR1 SGHRS, CDR2 YFSETQ. The specimen was CD4+ or CD8+ T cells sorted from blood, collected in a trial of the OX40 agonist ivuxolimab. This sequence originates from an adult with an advanced solid tumor such as melanoma, head and neck, liver or kidney cancer. The V and J genes are TRBV5-1 and TRBJ2-7; either TRBD1 or TRBD2 may supply D (5 bases each). In nucleotides, the CDR3 is TGCGCCAGCAGCTTGGGGGGCGGGTCCTACGAGCAGTACTTC. Residues: CASSLGGGSYEQYF.